The 18 T cell receptor beta chains presented below share a single source sample, sequenced in a study of T cells expressing NK-cell markers. From the 5' RACE reads, TCRdb lists one entry per CDR3 protein and no DNA. The sample table includes approximately 150,000 distinct CDR3 sequences. Sequenced input: blood T cells: a sorted CD56 or NKG2C T cell subset, CD4+ or CD8+ T cells, or bulk PBMC T cells (not recorded which). The receptors come from a woman aged 18 to 69 in good health.

The chain links TRBV5-1 to TRBJ2-2. Germline values: CDR1 SGHRS, CDR2 YFSETQ. The CDR3 consists of 15 residues. CDR3 protein: CASSLDRGDTGELFF.

The chain joins TRBV10-3 to TRBJ1-1. CDR1 ENHRY and CDR2 SYGVKD come from the germline V gene. This CDR3 is 12 amino acids long. CDR3 region: CAISDGYTEAFF.

This chain connects TRBV29-1 to TRBJ2-7. Germline loops: CDR1 SQVTM, CDR2 ANQGSEA. This CDR3 has 12 amino acids. The CDR3: CSVTGSTYEQYF.

The chain joins TRBV3-1 to TRBJ2-2; without DNA, the TCRdb call of TRBD2 cannot be checked. The germline V gene has CDR1 LGHDT and CDR2 YNNKEL (reference sequence). This CDR3 spans 13 amino acids. This CDR3 reads CASSQVASGELFF.

The rearrangement links TRBV5-1 to TRBJ2-3; absent DNA, TCRdb's TRBD2 call cannot be checked. This CDR3 contains 19 residues. Germline V gene sequence: CDR1 SGHRS, CDR2 YFSETQ. The CDR3 here is CASSLFYGTSGFSTDTQYF.

The V and J genes are TRBV27 and TRBJ2-1; TCRdb picks TRBD2, but there is no DNA to check that call. The CDR3 is 19 residues long. Looked up from germline, CDR1 is MNHEY and CDR2 is SMNVEV (reference sequence). This CDR3 is CASSARDSSTYRSYNEQFF.

The chain recombines TRBV7-3 with TRBJ2-3. Germline lookup yields CDR1 SGHTA and CDR2 FQGTGA. The CDR3 extends over 15 amino acids. CDR3: CASSLFGGSTDTQYF.

The gene calls are TRBV5-8 and TRBJ2-1. Germline CDR1 SGHTS, CDR2 YDEGEE. There are 15 residues in the CDR3. The CDR3 region is CASSLRGLPYNEQFF.

The chain joins TRBV20-1 to TRBJ2-1; the TCRdb call, TRBD1, lacks DNA for checking. The germline V gene encodes CDR1 DFQATT and CDR2 SNEGSKA (reference sequence). This CDR3 spans 14 amino acids. CDR3 amino acids: CSAASSAHYNEQFF.

The chain has TRBV7-3 and TRBJ1-1; TCRdb lists TRBD1, though no DNA is available to test this call. The germline V gene encodes CDR1 SGHTA and CDR2 FQGTGA. This CDR3 is 15 amino acids long. The CDR3 here is CASSPGHFMNTEAFF.

CDR3 amino acids: CASSFGGSETQYF. This chain uses TRBV5-1 with TRBJ2-5. This CDR3 spans 13 amino acids. CDR1 SGHRS and CDR2 YFSETQ come from the germline V gene.

V and J are TRBV24-1 and TRBJ2-2; TCRdb indicates TRBD1, and absent DNA this call remains unverified. Germline loops: CDR1 KGHDR, CDR2 SFDVKD. The CDR3 covers 16 residues. This CDR3 reads CATSGRTLILTGELFF.

This chain connects TRBV2 to TRBJ1-1; lacking DNA, the TRBD1 call made by TCRdb goes unchecked. The CDR3 loop spans 14 amino acids. The germline V gene encodes CDR1 SNHLY and CDR2 FYNNEI. CDR3 protein: CASSTQGLHTEAFF.

The chain combines TRBV12-3 or TRBV12-4 with TRBJ2-3; TCRdb calls TRBD1, which cannot be checked without DNA. This CDR3 spans 14 amino acids. The CDR3 spells CASSFGSGGDTQYF.

CDR3 region: CASSFELAGALGQFF. This chain joins TRBV7-8 and TRBJ2-1; TCRdb returns TRBD2, unconfirmable since there is no DNA. CDR3 length: 15 amino acids. The germline gives CDR1 SGHVS, CDR2 FQNEAQ.

The chain joins TRBV4-1 to TRBJ2-1; as DNA is missing, the TRBD2 call by TCRdb cannot be tested. In germline, CDR1 is MGHRA, CDR2 YSYEKL. This CDR3 is 15 amino acids long. The CDR3 spells CASSQDLSLAGGVFF.

This chain uses TRBV20-1 with TRBJ1-5; TCRdb names TRBD1, which stays unverified in the absence of DNA. From germline, CDR1 is DFQATT and CDR2 SNEGSKA (reference sequence). This CDR3 is 15 amino acids long. The CDR3 loop reads CSASPLQGSNQPQHF.

Considering frequency, this clonotype is medium-sized. The rearrangement links TRBV7-9 to TRBJ1-1; the D call of TRBD1 rests on TCRdb alone, since no DNA is present to check it. Germline lookup yields CDR1 SEHNR and CDR2 FQNEAQ (reference sequence). The CDR3 extends over 14 amino acids. CDR3 sequence reads: CASSYQGTGGEAFF.